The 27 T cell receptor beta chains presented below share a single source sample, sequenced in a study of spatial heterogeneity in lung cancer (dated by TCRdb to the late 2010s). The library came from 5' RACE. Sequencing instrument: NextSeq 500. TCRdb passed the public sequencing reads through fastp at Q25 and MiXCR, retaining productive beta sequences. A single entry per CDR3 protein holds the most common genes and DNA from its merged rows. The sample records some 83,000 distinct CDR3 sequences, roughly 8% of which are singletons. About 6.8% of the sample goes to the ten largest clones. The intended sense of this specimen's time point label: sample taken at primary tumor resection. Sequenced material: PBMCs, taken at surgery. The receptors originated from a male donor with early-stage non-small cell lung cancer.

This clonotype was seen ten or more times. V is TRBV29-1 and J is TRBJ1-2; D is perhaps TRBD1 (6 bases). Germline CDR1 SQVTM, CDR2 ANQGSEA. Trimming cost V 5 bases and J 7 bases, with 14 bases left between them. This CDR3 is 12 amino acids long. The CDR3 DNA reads TGCAGCGTTTTACAGGGAATAAGTGGCTACACCTTC. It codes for CSVLQGISGYTF.

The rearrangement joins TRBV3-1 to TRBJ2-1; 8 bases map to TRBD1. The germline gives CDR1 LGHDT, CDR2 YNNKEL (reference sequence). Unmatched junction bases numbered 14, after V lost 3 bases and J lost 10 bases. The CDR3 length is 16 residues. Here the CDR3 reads CASSQPDRVGLREQFF. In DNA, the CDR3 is TGTGCCAGCAGCCAGCCGGACAGGGTCGGACTTAGAGAGCAGTTCTTC.

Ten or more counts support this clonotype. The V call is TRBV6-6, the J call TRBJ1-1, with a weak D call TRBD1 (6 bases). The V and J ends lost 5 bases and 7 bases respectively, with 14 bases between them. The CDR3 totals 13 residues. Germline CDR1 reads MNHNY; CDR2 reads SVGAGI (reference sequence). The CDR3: CASSNLDRGEAFF. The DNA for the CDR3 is TGTGCCAGCAGTAACCTGGACAGAGGTGAAGCTTTCTTT.

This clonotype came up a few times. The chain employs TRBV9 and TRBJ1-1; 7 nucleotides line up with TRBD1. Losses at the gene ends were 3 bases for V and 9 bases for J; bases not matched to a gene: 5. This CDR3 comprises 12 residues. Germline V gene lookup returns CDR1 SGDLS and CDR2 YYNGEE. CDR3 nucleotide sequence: TGTGCCAGCAGCGCTCCAGGGGGTCAAGCTTTCTTT. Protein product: CASSAPGGQAFF.

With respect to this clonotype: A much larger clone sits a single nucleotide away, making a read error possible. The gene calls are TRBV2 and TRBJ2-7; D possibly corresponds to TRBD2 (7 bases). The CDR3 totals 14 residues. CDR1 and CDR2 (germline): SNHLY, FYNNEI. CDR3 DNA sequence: TGTGACAGCAGAGGGACACCGGGGGGTTACGAGCAGTACTTC. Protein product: CDSRGTPGGYEQYF.

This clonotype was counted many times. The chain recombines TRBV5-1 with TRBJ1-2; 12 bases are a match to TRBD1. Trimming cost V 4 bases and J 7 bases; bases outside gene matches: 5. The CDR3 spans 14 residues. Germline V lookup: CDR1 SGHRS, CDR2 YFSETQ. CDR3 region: CASSPGQGAPGYTF. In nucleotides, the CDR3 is TGCGCCAGCAGCCCGGGACAGGGGGCGCCTGGCTACACCTTC.

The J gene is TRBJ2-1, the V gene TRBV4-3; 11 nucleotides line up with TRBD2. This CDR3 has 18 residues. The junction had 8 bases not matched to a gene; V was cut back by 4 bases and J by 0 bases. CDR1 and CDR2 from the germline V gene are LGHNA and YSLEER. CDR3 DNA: TGCGCCAGCAGCCGCGGGACTAGCGGATCTTTCTCCTACAATGAGCAGTTCTTC. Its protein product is CASSRGTSGSFSYNEQFF.

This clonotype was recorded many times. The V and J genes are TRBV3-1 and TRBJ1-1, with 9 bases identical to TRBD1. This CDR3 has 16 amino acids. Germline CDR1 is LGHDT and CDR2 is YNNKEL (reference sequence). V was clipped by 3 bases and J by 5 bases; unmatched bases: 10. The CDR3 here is CASSQDPGTGLTEAFF. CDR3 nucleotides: TGTGCCAGCAGCCAGGACCCCGGGACAGGGTTAACTGAAGCTTTCTTT.

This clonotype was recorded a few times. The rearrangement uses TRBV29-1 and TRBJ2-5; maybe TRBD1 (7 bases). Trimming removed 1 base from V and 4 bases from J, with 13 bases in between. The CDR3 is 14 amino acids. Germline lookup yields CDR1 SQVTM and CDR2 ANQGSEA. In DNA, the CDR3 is TGCAGCGTTGAAGCCCAGGGGGGACGAGAGACCCAGTACTTC. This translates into CSVEAQGGRETQYF.

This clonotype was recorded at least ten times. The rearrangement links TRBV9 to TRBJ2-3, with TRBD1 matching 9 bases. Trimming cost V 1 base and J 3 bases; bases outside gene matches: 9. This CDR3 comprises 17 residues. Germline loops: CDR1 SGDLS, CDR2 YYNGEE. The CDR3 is CASSVQTGQGFTDTQYF. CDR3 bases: TGTGCCAGCAGCGTACAGACGGGACAGGGATTTACAGATACGCAGTATTTT.

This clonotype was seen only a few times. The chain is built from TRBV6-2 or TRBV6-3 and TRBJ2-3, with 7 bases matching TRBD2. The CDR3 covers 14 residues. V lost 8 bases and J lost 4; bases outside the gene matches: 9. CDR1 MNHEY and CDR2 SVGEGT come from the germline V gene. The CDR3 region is CASHRGGVSDTQYF. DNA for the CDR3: TGTGCCAGCCACCGCGGGGGAGTCTCAGATACGCAGTATTTT.

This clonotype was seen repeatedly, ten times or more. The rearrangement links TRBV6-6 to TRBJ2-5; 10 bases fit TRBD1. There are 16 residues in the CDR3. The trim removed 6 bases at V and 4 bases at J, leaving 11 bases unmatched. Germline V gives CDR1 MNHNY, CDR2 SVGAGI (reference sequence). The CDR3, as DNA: TGTGCCAGCAGCTCCCGACAGGGGGCGGTTCGAGAGACCCAGTACTTC. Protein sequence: CASSSRQGAVRETQYF.

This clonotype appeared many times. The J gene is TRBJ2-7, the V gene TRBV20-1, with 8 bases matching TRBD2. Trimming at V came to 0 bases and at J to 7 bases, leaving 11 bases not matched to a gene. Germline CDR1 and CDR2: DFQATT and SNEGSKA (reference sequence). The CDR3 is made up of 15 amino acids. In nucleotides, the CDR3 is TGCAGTGCTAGAGATCAAACAGGTGGGACTAGGGAGCAGTACTTC. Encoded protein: CSARDQTGGTREQYF.

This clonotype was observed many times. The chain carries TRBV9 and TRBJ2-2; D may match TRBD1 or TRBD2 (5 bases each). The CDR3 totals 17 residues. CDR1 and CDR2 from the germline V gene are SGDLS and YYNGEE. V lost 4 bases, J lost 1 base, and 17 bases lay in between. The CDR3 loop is CASSPTSGTVNTGELFF. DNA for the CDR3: TGTGCCAGCAGCCCGACATCCGGGACGGTGAACACCGGGGAGCTGTTTTTT. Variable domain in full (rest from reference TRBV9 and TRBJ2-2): DSGVTQTPKHLITATGQRVTLRCSPRSGDLSVYWYQQSLDQGLQFLIQYYNGEERAKGNILERFSAQQFPDLHSELNLSSLELGDSALYFCASSPTSGTVNTGELFFGEGSRLTVL.

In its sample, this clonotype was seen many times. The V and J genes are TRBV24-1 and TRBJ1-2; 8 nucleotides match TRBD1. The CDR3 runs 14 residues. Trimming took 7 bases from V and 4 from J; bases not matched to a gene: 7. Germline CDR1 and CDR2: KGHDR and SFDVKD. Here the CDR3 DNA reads TGTGCCACCAGCACAGGGGGAGGAGGCTATGGCTACACCTTC. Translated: CATSTGGGGYGYTF.

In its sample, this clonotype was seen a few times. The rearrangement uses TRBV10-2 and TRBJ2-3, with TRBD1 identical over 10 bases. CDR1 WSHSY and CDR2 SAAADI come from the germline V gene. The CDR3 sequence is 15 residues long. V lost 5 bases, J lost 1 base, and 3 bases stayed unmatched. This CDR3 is CASSLTGGGTDTQYF. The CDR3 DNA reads TGCGCCAGCAGTTTGACAGGGGGCGGCACAGATACGCAGTATTTT.

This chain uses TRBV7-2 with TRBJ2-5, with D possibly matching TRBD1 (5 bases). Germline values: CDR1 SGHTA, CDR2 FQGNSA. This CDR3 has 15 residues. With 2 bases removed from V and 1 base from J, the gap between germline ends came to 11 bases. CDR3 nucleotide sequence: TGTGCCAGCAGCTTACAGGGTTCATCCCAAGAGACCCAGTACTTC. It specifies CASSLQGSSQETQYF.

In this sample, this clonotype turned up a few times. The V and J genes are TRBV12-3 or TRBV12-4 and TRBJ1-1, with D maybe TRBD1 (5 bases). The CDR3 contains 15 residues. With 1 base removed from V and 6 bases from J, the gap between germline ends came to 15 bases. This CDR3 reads CASSLEAGPYSEAFF. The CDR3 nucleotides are TGTGCCAGCAGTTTAGAGGCAGGGCCATACTCTGAAGCTTTCTTT.

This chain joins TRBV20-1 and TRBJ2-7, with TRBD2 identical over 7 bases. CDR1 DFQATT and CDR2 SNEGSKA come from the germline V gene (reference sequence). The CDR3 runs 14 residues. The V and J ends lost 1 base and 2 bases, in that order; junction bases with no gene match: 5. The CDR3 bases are TGCAGTGCTAGAGCCGGGACTACTACCTACGAGCAGTACTTC. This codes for CSARAGTTTYEQYF.

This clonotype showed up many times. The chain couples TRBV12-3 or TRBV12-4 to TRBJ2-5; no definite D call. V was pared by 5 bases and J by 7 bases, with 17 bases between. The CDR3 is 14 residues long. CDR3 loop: CASSESPIVGTQYF. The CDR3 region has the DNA TGTGCCAGCAGTGAGAGCCCGATTGTTGGGACCCAGTACTTC.

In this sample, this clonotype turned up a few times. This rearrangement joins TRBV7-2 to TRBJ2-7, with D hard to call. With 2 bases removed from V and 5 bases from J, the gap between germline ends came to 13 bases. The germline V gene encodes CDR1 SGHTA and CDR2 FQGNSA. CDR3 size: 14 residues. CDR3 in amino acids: CASSLTLQAHEQYF. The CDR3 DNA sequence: TGTGCCAGCAGCTTAACGCTCCAGGCCCACGAGCAGTACTTC.

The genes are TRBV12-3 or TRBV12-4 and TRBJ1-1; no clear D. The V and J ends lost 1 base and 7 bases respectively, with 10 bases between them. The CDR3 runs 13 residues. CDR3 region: CASSLVRAGEAFF. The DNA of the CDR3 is TGTGCCAGCAGTTTAGTCAGAGCTGGTGAAGCTTTCTTT.

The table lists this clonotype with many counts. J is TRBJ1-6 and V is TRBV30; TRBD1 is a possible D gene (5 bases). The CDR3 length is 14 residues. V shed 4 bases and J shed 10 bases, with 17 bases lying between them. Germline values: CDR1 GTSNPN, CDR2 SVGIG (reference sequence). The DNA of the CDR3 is TGTGCCTGGACGGTCGGGGCAGAATCGTCACCCCTCCACTTT. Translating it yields CAWTVGAESSPLHF.

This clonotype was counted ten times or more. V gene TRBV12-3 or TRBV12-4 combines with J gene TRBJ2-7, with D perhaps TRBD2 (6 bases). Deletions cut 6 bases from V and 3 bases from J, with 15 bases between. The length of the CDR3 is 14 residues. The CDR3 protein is CASSPLWGDYEQYF. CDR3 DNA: TGTGCCAGCAGCCCGCTTTGGGGGGACTACGAGCAGTACTTC.

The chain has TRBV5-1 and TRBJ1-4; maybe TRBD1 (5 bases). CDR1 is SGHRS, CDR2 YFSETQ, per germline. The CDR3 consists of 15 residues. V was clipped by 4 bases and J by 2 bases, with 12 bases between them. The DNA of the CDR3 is TGCGCCAGCAGCACCGGGACGGTTACTAATGAAAAACTGTTTTTT. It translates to CASSTGTVTNEKLFF.

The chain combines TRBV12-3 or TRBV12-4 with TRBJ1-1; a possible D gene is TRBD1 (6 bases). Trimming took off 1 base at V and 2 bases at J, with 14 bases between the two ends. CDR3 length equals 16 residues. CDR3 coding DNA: TGTGCCAGCAGTTTAGGGACAGACTTAATCAACACTGAAGCTTTCTTT. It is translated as CASSLGTDLINTEAFF.

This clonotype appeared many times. The CDR3 here is CASSSRASGSINEQFF. As DNA, the CDR3 is TGTGCCAGCAGCTCAAGGGCTAGCGGGAGTATTAATGAGCAGTTCTTC. The V and J genes are TRBV5-6 and TRBJ2-1, with 10 bases lining up with TRBD2. Germline CDR1 and CDR2: SGHDT and YYEEEE. The CDR3 contains 16 residues. V dropped 3 bases and J dropped 7; count of bases not matched to a gene: 10.